The 28 T cell receptor beta chains below come from one sample, sequenced in a study of T cells in Graves' hyperthyroidism and ophthalmopathy. The investigators amplified TCR beta CDR3 regions from RNA transcripts. RT-PCR in the first round (using the HTBI primer set) targeted the TCR CDR3. One entry per CDR3 protein, called by TCRdb with MiXCR from the multiplex PCR reads. This sample has 450,000 to 550,000 distinct CDR3 sequences, with around 24% found just once. Sequences were obtained from blood. The receptor set was obtained from a woman aged 25 to 39 with Graves' ophthalmopathy.

This clonotype was recorded many times. Written as DNA, the CDR3 is TGTGCCAGCAGTCCCCGGGGGGTTGTAGGGATCTACGAGCAGTACTTC. Translation gives CASSPRGVVGIYEQYF. The genes are TRBV27 and TRBJ2-7; 7 bases are shared with TRBD2. Per germline, CDR1 MNHEY and CDR2 SMNVEV (reference sequence). V shed 5 bases and J 3 bases; nucleotides not matched to a gene: 13. The length of the CDR3 is 16 residues.

This chain uses TRBV6-1 with TRBJ1-2; TRBD1 matches 7 bases. The CDR3 totals 14 residues. J lost 4 bases, V lost 9 bases, and 11 bases had no gene match. Per germline, CDR1 MNHNS and CDR2 SASEGT. CDR3 DNA sequence: TGTGCCAGTAGGGAGGGGACAGTCCTCTATGGCTACACCTTC. Residues: CASREGTVLYGYTF.

This clonotype was seen a few times. One end of the junction does not line up with germline, which may come from a read error. The V call is TRBV20-1, the J call TRBJ2-5; 8 bases align to TRBD2. This CDR3 has 15 amino acids. Germline V gene data show CDR1 as DFQATT and CDR2 as SNEGSKA (reference sequence). The CDR3: CSARLPGLDAETRYF. In DNA, the CDR3 is TGCAGTGCTAGACTACCGGGACTAGATGCCGAGACCCGGTACTTC.

CDR3 loop: CSARPHNYGYTF. CDR3 in DNA: TGCAGTGCTAGACCCCATAACTATGGCTACACCTTC. The gene calls are TRBV20-1 and TRBJ1-2; no clear D gene. Looked up from germline, CDR1 is DFQATT and CDR2 is SNEGSKA (reference sequence). Trimming removed 2 bases from V and 1 base from J, with 5 bases in between. The CDR3 length is 12 residues.

Comments on this clonotype: With a much larger clone just one base away, this may be a read error. The chain joins TRBV3-1 to TRBJ1-2, with D possibly being TRBD1 (5 bases). V was trimmed by 8 bases and J by 8 bases, leaving 24 bases between them. Germline V gene data show CDR1 as LGHDT and CDR2 as YNNKEL (reference sequence). The CDR3 has 15 amino acids. CDR3 coding DNA: TGTGCCAGCCGCCTAGGGCAGGGACTAGCGGAAGGCTACACCTTC. It translates to CASRLGQGLAEGYTF.

The sample holds a few counts of this clonotype. The CDR3 spells CASSPNRGFYEQYF. The CDR3, as DNA: TGTGCCAGCTCACCAAACAGGGGCTTCTACGAGCAGTACTTC. The V and J genes are TRBV18 and TRBJ2-7; TRBD1 aligns across 7 bases. Trimming cost V 2 bases and J 3 bases; bases outside gene matches: 4. CDR3 size: 14 residues. Germline V lookup: CDR1 KGHSH, CDR2 LQKENI. The variable domain in full, with the rest retrieved from reference TRBV18 and TRBJ2-7, is NAGVMQNPRHLVRRRGQEARLRCSPMKGHSHVYWYRQLPEEGLKFMVYLQKENIIDESGMPKERFSAEFPKEGPSILRIQQVVRGDSAAYFCASSPNRGFYEQYFGPGTRLTVT.

The chain is built from TRBV19 and TRBJ2-7, with D perhaps being TRBD1 or TRBD2 (5 bases each). Germline-derived CDR1 and CDR2 are LNHDA and SQIVND (reference sequence). Deletions cut 3 bases from V and 3 bases from J, with 12 bases between. The CDR3 length is 14 residues. CDR3 protein: CASSIGDVDYEQYF. In DNA form, the CDR3 reads TGTGCCAGTAGTATTGGGGACGTAGACTACGAGCAGTACTTC.

This clonotype appeared many times. V usage is TRBV6-2 or TRBV6-3 and J usage is TRBJ1-2, with 10 bases matching TRBD1. Germline loops: CDR1 MNHEY, CDR2 SVGEGT. The V segment lost 6 bases and the J segment 6 bases; nucleotides outside the gene matches: 4. The CDR3 contains 13 residues. CDR3 sequence reads: CASSTTGGDGYTF. CDR3 DNA: TGTGCCAGCAGCACGACAGGGGGCGATGGCTACACCTTC.

This clonotype was detected ten times or more. The rearrangement joins TRBV6-5 to TRBJ1-1, with 9 bases matching TRBD1. In germline, CDR1 is MNHEY, CDR2 SVGAGI. The ends lost 0 bases at V and 3 bases at J; junction bases unmatched: 2. This CDR3 region has 15 residues. The CDR3 spells CASSYSTGGDTEAFF. Here the CDR3 DNA reads TGTGCCAGCAGTTACTCGACAGGGGGGGACACTGAAGCTTTCTTT.

J is TRBJ1-5 and V is TRBV20-1; D may be TRBD1 (6 bases). V dropped 1 base and J dropped 0 bases, with 10 bases sitting between them. Germline V gene lookup returns CDR1 DFQATT and CDR2 SNEGSKA (reference sequence). The CDR3 length is 15 residues. CDR3 bases: TGCAGTGCTAGAGGGGGGGCTAATAGCAATCAGCCCCAGCATTTT. Translated, it gives CSARGGANSNQPQHF.

V is TRBV6-1 and J is TRBJ1-1; D is perhaps TRBD1 (6 bases). The germline V gene encodes CDR1 MNHNS and CDR2 SASEGT. The length of the CDR3 is 14 residues. Trimming left V 8 bases short and J 9 bases short, with 22 bases between. The CDR3 bases are TGTGCCAGCTTTACCCAGGGGACCCACCAGAAAGCTTTCTTT. Residues: CASFTQGTHQKAFF.

This chain links TRBV11-1 with TRBJ2-5; 8 bases line up with TRBD2. Germline V gene lookup returns CDR1 SGHAT and CDR2 FQDESV (reference sequence). V shed 5 bases, J shed 4 bases, and the junction held 15 bases outside the gene matches. The length of the CDR3 is 17 residues. The CDR3 is CASSRPGRGGLRETQYF. Written as DNA, the CDR3 is TGTGCCAGCAGCCGTCCGGGACGGGGGGGCCTGCGAGAGACCCAGTACTTC.

This clonotype was seen a handful of times. The V call is TRBV6-2 or TRBV6-3, the J call TRBJ2-5; D is uncertain. This CDR3 has 18 residues. The V gene's germline CDR1 is MNHEY and CDR2 SVGEGT. Trimming took off 0 bases at V and 2 bases at J, with 19 bases between the two ends. CDR3: CASSYSRPESRAQETQYF. The CDR3 DNA is TGTGCCAGCAGTTACTCGAGGCCTGAGTCCCGAGCACAAGAGACCCAGTACTTC.

At least ten counts were recorded for this clonotype. The genes are TRBV7-9 and TRBJ1-1; D may be TRBD1 (5 bases). Per the germline V gene, CDR1 is SEHNR and CDR2 is FQNEAQ (reference sequence). The CDR3 totals 13 residues. Trimming took 5 bases from V and 4 from J, leaving 11 bases between them. For the CDR3, the DNA is TGTGCCAGCAGCCCAGGGCGAGGCACTGAAGCTTTCTTT. The encoded protein is CASSPGRGTEAFF.

This clonotype was seen at least ten times. The rearrangement uses TRBV20-1 and TRBJ2-5; no reliable D call. The CDR3 loop spans 12 amino acids. V was trimmed by 8 bases and J by 5 bases, leaving 15 bases between them. Germline V CDR1 and CDR2: DFQATT, SNEGSKA (reference sequence). CDR3 in amino acids: CSQLGSGETQYF. As DNA, the CDR3 is TGCAGTCAACTTGGGTCGGGCGAGACCCAGTACTTC.

About this clonotype: Mismatch with germline at one junction end may stem from a read error. This chain links TRBV20-1 with TRBJ1-5, with a possible D match to TRBD1 (5 bases). This CDR3 has 14 residues. Germline V gene lookup returns CDR1 DFQATT and CDR2 SNEGSKA (reference sequence). The CDR3 DNA reads TGCAGTGCTGCGTTGGGACTCCCAAATCAGCCTCAGCATTTT. Translation: CSAALGLPNQPQHF.

In its sample, this clonotype was seen a few times. The chain employs TRBV12-3 or TRBV12-4 and TRBJ2-4; D gene uncertain. This CDR3 comprises 11 residues. The ends were cut back, 1 base at V and 9 bases at J, with 4 bases in the middle. CDR3 protein: CASSLGTIQYF. Written as DNA, the CDR3 is TGTGCCAGCAGTTTAGGGACCATTCAGTACTTC.

This clonotype was recorded at least ten times. This chain joins TRBV28 and TRBJ1-5; TRBD1 aligns across 8 bases. CDR3 length: 15 amino acids. Germline values: CDR1 MDHEN, CDR2 SYDVKM. V lost 4 bases, J lost 4 bases, and 6 bases stayed unmatched. The CDR3 DNA reads TGTGCCAGCAGTTCAGACAGGGGCCTTAATCAGCCCCAGCATTTT. Translation gives CASSSDRGLNQPQHF.

This clonotype was counted at least ten times. The rearrangement joins TRBV6-5 to TRBJ2-2; D is unresolved. Germline values: CDR1 MNHEY, CDR2 SVGAGI. This CDR3 has 13 residues. V was cut by 2 bases and J by 7 bases, with 8 bases left in between. CDR3 sequence: CASSYNTGGELFF. CDR3 nucleotides: TGTGCCAGCAGTTACAACACGGGCGGGGAGCTGTTTTTT.

This clonotype has a count of ten or more. The rearrangement uses TRBV6-2 or TRBV6-3 and TRBJ1-5; possible D gene TRBD1, 5 bases. The CDR3 runs to 13 residues. The V and J ends lost 11 bases and 6 bases respectively, with 17 bases between them. Germline values: CDR1 MNHEY, CDR2 SVGEGT. This CDR3 reads CASRGQGSQPQHF. Here the CDR3 DNA reads TGTGCCTCCCGGGGCCAGGGCTCTCAGCCCCAGCATTTT.

This clonotype was observed at least ten times. The genes are TRBV28 and TRBJ2-7; no definite D call. The germline CDR1 and CDR2 sequences are MDHEN and SYDVKM. The CDR3 is made up of 15 amino acids. V was clipped by 2 bases and J by 0 bases, with 11 bases between them. This chain's CDR3 is CASSLPTVTSYEQYF. The CDR3 DNA follows: TGTGCCAGCAGTTTACCCACAGTCACCTCCTACGAGCAGTACTTC.

This clonotype was recorded at least ten times. CDR3 protein: CASSPTGLGTGELFF. In DNA form, the CDR3 reads TGTGCCAGCAGCCCAACAGGGTTAGGCACCGGGGAGCTGTTTTTT. J is TRBJ2-2 and V is TRBV7-9; possible D gene TRBD1, 6 bases. Germline V gene sequence: CDR1 SEHNR, CDR2 FQNEAQ (reference sequence). The CDR3 extends over 15 amino acids. The ends were cut back, 5 bases at V and 4 bases at J, with 14 bases in the middle.

This clonotype was observed a handful of times. One base away lies a much larger clone, so this may be a sequencing read error. This chain connects TRBV24-1 to TRBJ2-5, with D unresolved. CDR1 and CDR2 (germline): KGHDR, SFDVKD. This CDR3 is 15 amino acids long. The DNA for the CDR3 is TGTGCCACCAGTGATCCTACAGAGAACCAAGAGACCCGGTACTTC. Amino acid sequence: CATSDPTENQETRYF.

In this sample, this clonotype turned up many times. The chain recombines TRBV14 with TRBJ1-2, with 11 bases aligning to TRBD1. Germline V CDR1 and CDR2: SGHDN, FVKESK. CDR3 size: 14 residues. V was clipped by 4 bases and J by 4 bases; unmatched bases: 2. The DNA of the CDR3 is TGTGCCAGCAGCCCGGGACAGGGGGGCTATGGCTACACCTTC. It specifies CASSPGQGGYGYTF.

This clonotype was recorded many times. The genes are TRBV30 and TRBJ2-7; D is unclear. The V gene's germline CDR1 is GTSNPN and CDR2 SVGIG (reference sequence). The V gene lost 1 base and the J gene lost 0 bases, with 10 bases spanning the gap. The CDR3 length is 14 residues. CDR3 region: CAWSAPSSSYEQYF. The CDR3 DNA reads TGTGCCTGGAGTGCCCCTTCAAGCTCCTACGAGCAGTACTTC.

The chain uses TRBV12-5 and TRBJ1-2, with 10 positions matching TRBD1. CDR3 length: 15 amino acids. Germline-derived CDR1 and CDR2 are LGHNT and FRNRAP. V was pared by 5 bases and J by 2 bases, with 5 bases of the junction left unmatched. The CDR3 region has the DNA TGTGCTAGTGGTCCGACGGACAGGGGGAACTATGGCTACACCTTC. Protein: CASGPTDRGNYGYTF.

J is TRBJ1-5 and V is TRBV12-3 or TRBV12-4; D not certain. The CDR3 length is 13 residues. V was pared by 4 bases and J by 1 base, with 5 bases between. CDR3 sequence reads: CASSWASNQPQHF. The DNA for the CDR3 is TGTGCCAGCAGTTGGGCCAGCAATCAGCCCCAGCATTTT.

This clonotype was observed many times. The V and J genes are TRBV4-1 and TRBJ2-5, with D perhaps matching TRBD2 (6 bases). CDR3 length equals 14 residues. The germline CDR1 and CDR2 sequences are MGHRA and YSYEKL. Trimming removed 4 bases from V and 5 bases from J, with 14 bases in between. The CDR3 loop is CASSRGPAGETQYF. As DNA, the CDR3 is TGCGCCAGCAGCCGGGGCCCCGCGGGGGAGACCCAGTACTTC.